This TCR beta chain was documented in a study of T cell responses to AZD1222 COVID-19 vaccine. CDR1 is DFQATT and CDR2 is SNEGSKA in the germline V gene (reference sequence). CDR3 length: 13 residues. V was cut by 3 bases and J by 6 bases, with 12 bases left in between. The table lists this clone with a count of one. Data came from immunoSEQ multiplex PCR; TCRdb stores just in-frame clones and leaves some out. Among roughly 87,000 clones listed, 75% to 90% were seen once. The sample consisted of peripheral blood, taken 28 days after the second AZD1222 dose. This chain connects TRBV20-1 to TRBJ1-5; D ambiguous. The TCR comes from an adult who received the AZD1222 COVID-19 vaccine. CDR3 sequence (DNA): TGCAGTGCTAGTTACGGGTTGGGTCAGCCCCAGCATTTT. Residues: CSASYGLGQPQHF.